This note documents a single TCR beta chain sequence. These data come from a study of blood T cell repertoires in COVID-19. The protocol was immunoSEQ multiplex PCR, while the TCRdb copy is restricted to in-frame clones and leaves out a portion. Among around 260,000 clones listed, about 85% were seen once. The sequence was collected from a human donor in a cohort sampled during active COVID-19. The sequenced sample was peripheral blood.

The CDR3 bases are TGTGCCTGGAGTCTAGGGACAGGGAGTGGCTACACCTTC. Residues: CAWSLGTGSGYTF. This rearrangement joins TRBV30 to TRBJ1-2; 9 bases line up with TRBD1. J was trimmed by 7 bases and V by 2 bases; bases with no gene match: 5. Germline CDR1 and CDR2: GTSNPN and SVGIG (reference sequence). The CDR3 length is 13 residues. Full variable domain (rest looked up from reference TRBV30 and TRBJ1-2): SQTIHQWPATLVQPVGSPLSLECTVEGTSNPNLYWYRQAAGRGLQLLFYSVGIGQISSEVPQNLSASRPQDRQFILSSKKLLLSDSGFYLCAWSLGTGSGYTFGSGTRLTVV.